The present entry profiles one T cell receptor beta chain with its context. The antigen this receptor binds is unknown. Base qualities were left out, and no much larger clone turns up one base away. The CDR1 and CDR2 encoded by the germline V gene are MGHRA and YSYEKL. The V end loses 0 bases and the J end loses 8 bases, and a stretch of 16 bases separates them. The CDR3 measures 15 amino acids from cysteine to phenylalanine. The only DNA kept is the CDR3, 45 bases in frame from the first base. These data come from a study of blood T cell repertoires in COVID-19 (dated by TCRdb to the early 2020s). General notes on the study: Samples from collaborators originated in the United States, Italy and Spain and spanned both the acute and convalescent phases of COVID-19. Where HLA class I and class II types were available, the types were taken from metadata supplied by the sample provider, not from assay-based typing. The samples were drawn from the first 160 participants of the ongoing ImmuneRACE study and from 950 to 1,500 subjects provided by 6 global collaborators. Deeply sampled blood TCRbeta repertoires from subjects exposed to, actively infected with, or recovered from COVID-19 were included in the dataset. The repertoires were released in a freely available public database meant as a resource for research on the immune response to SARS-CoV-2. Sample metadata almost always included a de-identified subject ID, COVID-19 status, age in years and sex. The material from the prospective study consisted of cDNA or gDNA derived from T cells, B-cell-depleted T cells, or PBMCs. The investigation overall reported the following: How much clinical and demographic metadata was included differed by source and by participant, and the metadata was provided uncurated.

The collaborating institutions used their own protocols to collect whole blood in K2EDTA tubes. For TCRbeta analysis, collaborators shipped samples as frozen whole blood, isolated PBMCs, or DNA extracted from either of those sample types. TCRbeta CDR3 regions were amplified from genomic DNA by means of the immunoSEQ Assay, a bias-controlled multiplex PCR. Concerning the study's data processing: The number of nucleated cells in each sample was estimated from the amplification of reference gene primers within the assay. Sequence reads were collapsed and filtered to measure the absolute abundance of every unique TCRbeta CDR3 rearrangement. Productive Simpson clonality was computed per sample as the square root of Simpson's diversity index over productive rearrangements. Entries here come from immuneACCESS through TCRdb and include only in-frame sequences with V and J called. Some clones fail to appear in such tables; in the studies checked, an unresolved V gene covers under half of the shortfall, and the cause of the remainder is unknown. V and J calls and clone size are those listed in that table; D and trimming were worked out from the DNA. The sample table holds about 140,000 clones, of which more than 80% were seen once. The leading ten clones occupy approximately 10% of the sample.

This TCR came from a woman of 80 years or more with acute or convalescent COVID-19. Recombination linked TRBV4-1 to TRBJ1-2; a weak D assignment points to TRBD1 (6 bases agree). The sequenced material came from peripheral blood. The CDR3 protein is CASSQETGLMGGYTF. Read as DNA, the sequence is TGCGCCAGCAGCCAAGAGACAGGACTTATGGGGGGCTACACCTTC.